These 4 T cell receptor beta chains share one sample of origin, sequenced in a study of T-cell memory formation after mild COVID-19. TCRdb ran MiXCR on the 5' RACE reads and lists one entry per CDR3 protein. The table lists roughly 170,000 distinct CDR3 sequences, around 20% of them singletons. The specimen sequenced was PBMCs or a T cell subset sorted from them (not recorded which). Source of these receptors: a man in his late teens or twenties who had mild COVID-19 (a few samples of this study predate the infection). Cell type and time point are not known.

This clonotype is a singleton in its sample. This chain joins TRBV20-1 and TRBJ2-6, with TRBD2 matching 7 bases. V was pared by 3 bases and J by 1 base, with 9 bases of the junction left unmatched. CDR3 length equals 17 residues. The germline CDR1 and CDR2 sequences are DFQATT and SNEGSKA (reference sequence). The CDR3 reads CSARELAALSGANVLTF. As DNA, the CDR3 is TGCAGTGCTAGGGAGCTAGCGGCCTTATCTGGGGCCAACGTCCTGACTTTC.

The chain has TRBV6-5 and TRBJ1-1; a possible D gene is TRBD1 (6 bases). The ends were cut back, 4 bases at V and 4 bases at J, with 16 bases in the middle. The germline CDR1 and CDR2 sequences are MNHEY and SVGAGI. CDR3 length: 15 amino acids. The CDR3 here is CASSSPGTGSTEAFF. As DNA, the CDR3 is TGTGCCAGCAGTTCGCCCGGCACAGGGAGCACTGAAGCTTTCTTT.

This clonotype has a handful of counts. The chain carries TRBV20-1 and TRBJ1-6; 12 bases line up with TRBD1. There are 13 residues in the CDR3. V lost 5 bases, J lost 11 bases, and 4 bases stayed unmatched. Germline V gene sequence: CDR1 DFQATT, CDR2 SNEGSKA (reference sequence). This CDR3 is CSARDRGPAPLHF. CDR3 nucleotide sequence: TGCAGTGCTCGGGACAGGGGGCCGGCACCCCTCCACTTT.

This clonotype was seen a few times. This chain uses TRBV18 with TRBJ2-2; no firm D call. Trimming took off 4 bases at V and 0 bases at J, with 9 bases between the two ends. CDR3 size: 15 residues. Germline V gene sequence: CDR1 KGHSH, CDR2 LQKENI. CDR3 sequence (DNA): TGTGCCAGCTCACTCTCCAGAACGAACACCGGGGAGCTGTTTTTT. Amino acid sequence: CASSLSRTNTGELFF.